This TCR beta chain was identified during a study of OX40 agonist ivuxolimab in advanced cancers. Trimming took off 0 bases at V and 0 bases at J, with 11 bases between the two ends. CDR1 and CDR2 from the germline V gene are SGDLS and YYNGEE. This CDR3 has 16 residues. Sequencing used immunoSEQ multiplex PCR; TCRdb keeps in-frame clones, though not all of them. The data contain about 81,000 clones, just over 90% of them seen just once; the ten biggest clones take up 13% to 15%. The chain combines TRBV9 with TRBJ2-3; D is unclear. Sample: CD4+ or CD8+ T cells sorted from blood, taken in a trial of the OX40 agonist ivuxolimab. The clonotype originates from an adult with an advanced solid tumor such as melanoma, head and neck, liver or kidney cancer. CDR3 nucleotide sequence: TGTGCCAGCAGCGTAGTGTGGCCGTCTAGCACAGATACGCAGTATTTT. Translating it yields CASSVVWPSSTDTQYF.